This TCR beta chain originates from a study of metastatic and nonmetastatic thyroid tumors. Study-wide context: Comparison of repertoires was carried out across blood and tumor or nodule tissue from malignant and benign thyroid patients.

Thyroid surgery was preceded by no treatment in any patient. In this sample, this clone turned up a few times. Its antigen is not identified. Regarding the study as a whole: As reported, TCR beta diversity in blood and tumor was significantly higher in malignant thyroid tumors than in benign nodules.

Trimming cost V 10 bases and J 10 bases, with 17 bases left between them. CDR1 and CDR2 from the germline V gene are MDHEN and SYDVKM. The CDR3 has 12 residues. Study processing details: Building a distant-metastasis classifier for papillary thyroid cancer drew on CDR3 differences across clinicopathological groups. From the PCR reads, TCRdb re-called clones with MiXCR. TCRdb, rather than the study authors, made the V and J calls. The sample yields thousands of clones, around 28% seen once. This rearrangement joins TRBV28 to TRBJ1-5; D is perhaps TRBD1 (6 bases). The sequence derives from a female donor with papillary thyroid cancer or a benign thyroid nodule (not recorded which). Some clones in this sample may be carry-over from other donors' samples. Sequencing input: tumor tissue. The CDR3 spells CATTGREDPQHF. Here the CDR3 DNA reads TGTGCCACCACAGGGCGGGAAGATCCCCAGCATTTT.